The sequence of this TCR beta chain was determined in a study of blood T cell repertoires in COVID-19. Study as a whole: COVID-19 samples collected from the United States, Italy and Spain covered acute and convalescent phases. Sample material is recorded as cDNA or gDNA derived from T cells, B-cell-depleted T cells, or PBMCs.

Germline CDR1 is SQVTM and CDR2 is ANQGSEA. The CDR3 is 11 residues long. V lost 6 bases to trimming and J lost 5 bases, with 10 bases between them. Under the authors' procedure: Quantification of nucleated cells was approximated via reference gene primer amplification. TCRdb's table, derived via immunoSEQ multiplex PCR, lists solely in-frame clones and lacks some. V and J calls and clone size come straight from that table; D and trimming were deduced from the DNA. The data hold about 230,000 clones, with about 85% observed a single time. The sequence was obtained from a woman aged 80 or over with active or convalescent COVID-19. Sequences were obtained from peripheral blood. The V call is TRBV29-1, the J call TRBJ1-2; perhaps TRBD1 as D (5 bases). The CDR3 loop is CSVLRQYGYTF. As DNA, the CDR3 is TGCAGCGTCCTTCGACAGTATGGCTACACCTTC.